Listed below are T cell receptor beta chains from one sample, sequenced in a study of T cell repertoires in cytomegalovirus infection. TCRdb ran MiXCR on the reads and lists one entry per CDR3 protein. This sample has roughly 320,000 distinct CDR3 sequences; about 9.2% occur once, and the top ten carry less than 3%. The sample taken for sequencing was PBMCs. The receptors here all came from a human donor in good health (CMV status not recorded). Some clones in this sample may be carry-over from other donors' samples. The CDR3 runs from the conserved cysteine through the conserved F or W. The D gene is left open where the match is weak.

V | D | CDR3
TRBV7-6 | . | CASSSRETNYGYTF
TRBV6-2/TRBV6-3 | TRBD2 | CASRPRGGSSYNEQFF
TRBV2 | . | CASSADINEQFF
TRBV9 | . | CASSPGLSTEAFF
TRBV4-1 | TRBD1 | CASSQSRDRGLTTNEKLFF
TRBV28 | . | CASSFEASGTQYF
TRBV3-1 | . | CASSLGTPGNTIYF
TRBV6-2/TRBV6-3 | . | CASSYLSGANQPQHF
TRBV10-3 | . | CAISSFEADTQYF
TRBV24-1 | . | CATSDLRNPGLFF
TRBV2 | TRBD2 | CASSAGTSGGFGDTQYF
TRBV4-2 | . | CASSQDLTPYGYTF
TRBV12-3/TRBV12-4 | TRBD1 | CASSYPGDSQAFF
TRBV15 | TRBD1 | CATSRTRQGSPETQYF
TRBV7-2 | . | CASSPRRRPMNTGELFF
TRBV12-3/TRBV12-4 | TRBD2 | CASSRTSFKETQYF
TRBV20-1 | TRBD2 | CSARHPRLATTRSYNEQFF
TRBV11-3 | . | CASSSNTSAGTPGRGPTYEQYF
TRBV7-9 | . | CASSLTWSSYNSPLHF
TRBV10-3 | . | CAISERRVSYNSPLHF
TRBV20-1 | TRBD1 | CSAAKGQGVNIQYF
TRBV6-2/TRBV6-3 | TRBD1 | CASSLPPGQGALNTEAFF
TRBV20-1 | . | CSAGSGDTEAFF
TRBV6-1 | . | CASSDSHQETQYF
TRBV7-6 | TRBD1 | CASSLVTGVTGELFF
TRBV20-1 | TRBD1 | CSARDTTGTPTDTQYF
TRBV5-1 | TRBD2 | CASSLVGLEGGELFF
TRBV7-6 | . | CASSQFRSYNEQFF
TRBV29-1 | TRBD1 | CSVVQGAAETQYF
TRBV11-1 | . | CASSSEQGTYEQYF
TRBV29-1 | . | CSVGGANEQFF